This T cell receptor (beta chain) was found in a study of beta chain features in type 1 diabetes (dated by TCRdb to 2017 to 2018). Turning to the overall study: No differences in mean age, gender distribution, total cell number or subset yield were found between patients and healthy donors. A total of 107,917,701 sorted cells were examined across all samples, and the number of cells per subset was strongly correlated with RNA yield. The study compared the TCRB repertoires of sorted circulating CD4+ T cell subsets in recently diagnosed type 1 diabetes patients with those in matched healthy donors. Regulatory and stem cell-like memory subsets were obtained from only 8 patients and roughly eight healthy donors, while naive and central memory subsets were obtained from all 30 or so donors.

From each donor, a single peripheral blood sample of roughly 0.11 L on average was drawn into heparinised tubes. A BD FACSAria II was used to sort naive, central memory, regulatory and stem cell-like memory CD4+ T cells with a panel that included CD45RO, CCR7, CD25, CD127, CD95 and CD27. All sorted populations exceeded 95% purity. PBMCs were isolated immediately by Lymphoprep density gradient centrifugation and stained directly without culture. So that batch effects would be minimized, each experiment stained and sorted samples in pairs, pairing one healthy donor with one patient. Trimmed from V: 5 bases; trimmed from J: 4 bases; junction bases lacking a gene match: 0. There are 11 amino acids in the CDR3, from cysteine to phenylalanine inclusive. Only CDR3 DNA is held: 33 bases, read in frame from base 1. The germline V gene (reference sequence) yields GTSNPN for CDR1 and SVGIG for CDR2. Overall results and qualifications from the work: PCR might favor shorter templates, but patient and control samples were amplified and corrected together, so any skew would affect both groups equally. Only small numbers of individuals were included in the HLA sub-analyses, which left unresolved whether HLA type had any influence on TCRB rearrangement. Because cDNA was sequenced instead of genomic DNA, activated cells with high expression could be over-represented, although the groups did not differ in activation or CD3 levels. At VDJ recombination sites, patients with type 1 diabetes made fewer insertions and deleted more nucleotides, a pattern implying thymic rearrangement abnormalities. Type 1 diabetes patients showed a moderate but significant shortening of TCRB CDR3 length in all four CD4+ subsets. The naive, central memory and regulatory TCRB repertoires appeared to resemble one another more closely among patients than among healthy donors.

The High Capacity cDNA Reverse Transcription Kit was used to reverse transcribe all of the isolated RNA, meaning that expressed TCRB transcripts were what got sequenced. Naive, central memory and regulatory T cell samples underwent deep immunoSEQ sequencing, averaging roughly 3.3 million total reads per sample. Sorted cells were lysed in RLT buffer, and RNA was extracted using DNase-treated RNeasy Micro or Mini kits according to cell number. To prevent cross-contamination, each cell subset was processed individually, whereas patient and healthy donor samples were processed jointly. The immunoSEQ multiplex PCR was used to amplify TCRB sequences from cDNA, generating 87-bp fragments that spanned the CDR3 region. Sequencing of the amplicons was done on the Illumina HiSeq platform. In the authors' own workflow: Synthetic template baselines were used to correct PCR bias computationally, reads within Hamming distance 2 were collapsed, and singletons that could not be merged were discarded. By aligning reads against IMGT, V, D and J genes, CDR3 length, and insertions or deletions at six rearrangement sites were assigned. Within each subset, clonotype counts were normalized to sorted cell number, and only after that were true diversity and Gini coefficients computed with the tcR R package. The overlap coefficient, calculated on TCRB nucleotide sequences, was used to quantify repertoire sharing. Out-of-frame TCRB sequences from naive cells were analyzed to stand in for the pre-selection repertoire. TCRdb obtained this table from immuneACCESS and retained in-frame rearrangements with V and J assigned. These tables miss some clones; where compared with another copy, unresolved V genes account for less than half of the shortfall, and the remainder is unexplained. Clonal size and the V and J genes are those of that table, whereas D and trimming came from the DNA. The sample table holds about 740,000 clones, of which 13% were seen once. Less than 0.025% of the sample is taken by the ten largest.

As concerns this clone: No cognate antigen has been identified for it. The sample holds no much larger clone one base away, and base qualities are not on file.

The chain employs TRBV30 and TRBJ1-1, with 8 bases aligning to TRBD1. The specimen sequenced was naive CD4+ T cells from blood. This specimen's cell subset or site label, per the study, means: true naive CD4+ T cells. The clonotype was recovered from a man aged 18 to 30 with type 1 diabetes. The DNA is as follows: TGTGCCTGGGGACAGGGCACTGAAGCTTTCTTT. This encodes CAWGQGTEAFF.